The 17 T cell receptor beta chains reported below all come from one sample, sequenced in a study of graft-versus-host responses after intestinal transplantation. TCRdb's table, derived via immunoSEQ multiplex PCR, lists solely in-frame clones and lacks some. The sample contains under 80,000 clones, around 92% of which appear only once. The specimen comprised PBMCs, sampled 98 days after intestinal transplantation. The source is a human patient who received an intestinal transplant, so some T cells may come from the graft donor.

The rearrangement joins TRBV6-6 to TRBJ1-2; D remains unclear. Trimming left V 0 bases short and J 5 bases short, with 4 bases between. Germline V lookup: CDR1 MNHNY, CDR2 SVGAGI (reference sequence). The CDR3 sequence is 12 residues long. The CDR3: CASSYSGYGYTF. CDR3 DNA sequence: TGTGCCAGCAGTTACTCAGGTTATGGCTACACCTTC.

This chain's CDR3 is CASSLTGSSGNTIYF. Here the CDR3 DNA reads TGTGCCAGCAGCTTAACCGGGAGCTCTGGAAACACCATATATTTT. The chain links TRBV11-2 to TRBJ1-3, with unresolved D. Trimming stripped 2 bases from V and 0 bases from J, with 8 bases between. This CDR3 contains 15 residues. The germline V gene encodes CDR1 SGHAT and CDR2 FQNNGV.

This clone was picked up a small number of times. The CDR3 reads CASSLERVSYNSPLHF. CDR3 DNA sequence: TGTGCCAGCAGCTTGGAACGAGTCTCATATAATTCACCCCTCCACTTT. J is TRBJ1-6 and V is TRBV5-6; D not resolved. The germline CDR1 and CDR2 sequences are SGHDT and YYEEEE. The V end was cut by 0 bases, the J end by 4 bases, with 11 bases between. This CDR3 has 16 residues.

J is TRBJ1-4 and V is TRBV6-5; D not certain. Germline assignment: CDR1 MNHEY and CDR2 SVGAGI. Trimming cost V 6 bases and J 5 bases, with 10 bases left between them. The CDR3 extends over 13 amino acids. CDR3 protein: CASRNRGNEKLFF. The CDR3 DNA reads as TGTGCCAGCAGAAACAGAGGAAATGAAAAACTGTTTTTT.

This chain connects TRBV28 to TRBJ1-1; TRBD1 matches at 7 bases. V dropped 7 bases and J dropped 3; count of bases not matched to a gene: 8. This CDR3 is 14 amino acids long. Looked up from germline, CDR1 is MDHEN and CDR2 is SYDVKM. The CDR3 is CASTPGQTYTEAFF. CDR3 nucleotides: TGTGCCAGCACCCCGGGACAGACGTACACTGAAGCTTTCTTT. Full variable domain (remainder filled in from reference TRBV28 and TRBJ1-1): DVKVTQSSRYLVKRTGEKVFLECVQDMDHENMFWYRQDPGLGLRLIYFSYDVKMKEKGDIPEGYSVSREKKERFSLILESASTNQTSMYLCASTPGQTYTEAFFGQGTRLTVV.

V gene TRBV7-9 combines with J gene TRBJ2-7; D not resolved. V lost 1 base, J lost 3 bases, and 4 bases lay in between. Germline V gene sequence: CDR1 SEHNR, CDR2 FQNEAQ (reference sequence). The CDR3 extends over 12 amino acids. The CDR3 DNA sequence: TGTGCCAGCAGCTTAGAGGACTACGAGCAGTACTTC. Residues: CASSLEDYEQYF.

The chain carries TRBV19 and TRBJ1-5, with D hard to call. CDR3 size: 13 residues. The V gene lost 3 bases and the J gene lost 3 bases, with 6 bases spanning the gap. The germline CDR1 and CDR2 sequences are LNHDA and SQIVND (reference sequence). The CDR3 DNA reads TGTGCCAGTAGTATCACGGTCAATCAGCCCCAGCATTTT. Its translation is CASSITVNQPQHF. Based on the CDR3 plus reference TRBV19 and TRBJ1-5, the full variable domain is DGGITQSPKYLFRKEGQNVTLSCEQNLNHDAMYWYRQDPGQGLRLIYYSQIVNDFQKGDIAEGYSVSREKKESFPLTVTSAQKNPTAFYLCASSITVNQPQHFGDGTRLSIL.

The rearrangement links TRBV6-4 to TRBJ2-1; 7 nucleotides align to TRBD2. The CDR3 length is 12 residues. J lost 4 bases, V lost 10 bases, and 4 bases had no gene match. Germline loops: CDR1 MRHNA, CDR2 SNTAGT. The DNA for the CDR3 is TGTGCCAAAGTGGGGGGGTACAATGAGCAGTTCTTC. Translation gives CAKVGGYNEQFF.

The chain joins TRBV19 to TRBJ2-1; no reliable D call. The CDR3 consists of 14 residues. V lost 7 bases, J lost 0 bases, and 10 bases lay in between. Germline V gives CDR1 LNHDA, CDR2 SQIVND (reference sequence). CDR3 DNA sequence: TGTGCCAGTACCACCCAGAGCTCCTACAATGAGCAGTTCTTC. This sequence encodes CASTTQSSYNEQFF.

The chain is built from TRBV7-3 and TRBJ2-3; TRBD2 matches at 8 bases. CDR3 length equals 15 residues. Looked up from germline, CDR1 is SGHTA and CDR2 is FQGTGA. The J segment lost 5 bases and the V segment lost 4 bases, leaving 8 bases of the junction unmatched. The CDR3 sequence is CASSSDGGAVDTQYF. In DNA form, the CDR3 reads TGTGCCAGCAGCTCGGACGGGGGGGCGGTAGATACGCAGTATTTT.

This chain joins TRBV28 and TRBJ2-3; 7 bases match TRBD1. Germline trimming cut 8 bases from V and 2 bases from J; bases unmatched to any gene: 7. The CDR3 extends over 14 amino acids. The germline V gene encodes CDR1 MDHEN and CDR2 SYDVKM. CDR3 amino acids: CASPWDRATDTQYF. Written as DNA, the CDR3 is TGTGCCAGCCCTTGGGACAGAGCCACAGATACGCAGTATTTT. Using reference TRBV28 and TRBJ2-3 for the parts outside the CDR3, the full variable domain is DVKVTQSSRYLVKRTGEKVFLECVQDMDHENMFWYRQDPGLGLRLIYFSYDVKMKEKGDIPEGYSVSREKKERFSLILESASTNQTSMYLCASPWDRATDTQYFGPGTRLTVL.

The chain has TRBV4-1 and TRBJ2-7; D is uncertain. Trimming cost V 0 bases and J 2 bases, with 11 bases left between them. Germline V gives CDR1 MGHRA, CDR2 YSYEKL. The CDR3 extends over 15 amino acids. CDR3 nucleotide sequence: TGCGCCAGCAGCCAAGAATATCAGGACCCCTACGAGCAGTACTTC. Translating it yields CASSQEYQDPYEQYF.

This clone was seen only a few times. The V gene is TRBV6-6, the J gene TRBJ2-7, with D unresolved. Germline V gene lookup returns CDR1 MNHNY and CDR2 SVGAGI (reference sequence). The CDR3 runs to 12 residues. Trimming took off 0 bases at V and 1 base at J, with 1 base between the two ends. Here the CDR3 reads CASSYSSYEQYF. The CDR3 DNA reads TGTGCCAGCAGTTACTCTTCCTACGAGCAGTACTTC.

This clone was detected only a few times. The V gene is TRBV5-1, the J gene TRBJ2-3; 8 bases are shared with TRBD2. Trimming cost V 0 bases and J 1 base; bases outside gene matches: 10. CDR3 length: 18 amino acids. Germline values: CDR1 SGHRS, CDR2 YFSETQ. CDR3 in DNA: TGCGCCAGCAGCTTGGCGGGGGGGGCCACTCCAGGCACAGATACGCAGTATTTT. This encodes CASSLAGGATPGTDTQYF.

This chain links TRBV15 with TRBJ2-1, with a weak D call TRBD2 (6 bases). This CDR3 has 12 amino acids. Germline V CDR1 and CDR2: LNHNV, YYDKDF (reference sequence). The germline V and J ends were trimmed by 0 bases and 15 bases, with 12 bases remaining between them. This CDR3 reads CATSRDTTRGFF. Here the CDR3 DNA reads TGTGCCACCAGCAGAGATACGACTAGGGGGTTCTTC.

The chain is built from TRBV9 and TRBJ2-7; 16 nucleotides agree with TRBD2. The CDR3 length is 21 residues. V lost 0 bases, J lost 0 bases, and 12 bases stayed unmatched. Germline-derived CDR1 and CDR2 are SGDLS and YYNGEE. The CDR3 DNA reads as TGTGCCAGCAGCGTAGAAGAAGGGGGGACTAGCGGGGGGGATCCCTCCTACGAGCAGTACTTC. It yields the protein CASSVEEGGTSGGDPSYEQYF.

This sequence joins TRBV19 and TRBJ2-5; D unresolved. The germline gives CDR1 LNHDA, CDR2 SQIVND (reference sequence). V was trimmed by 9 bases and J by 1 base, leaving 21 bases between them. The CDR3 has 16 residues. The CDR3 region has the DNA TGTGCCAGCCATCTGCGGAGAAGTAAGTTCCAAGAGACCCAGTACTTC. Translating gives CASHLRRSKFQETQYF.